This is a list of T cell receptor beta chains from one sample in a study of human T cells and chemical hapten exposure. TCRdb analysed the RACE reads with MiXCR anew, one entry per CDR3 protein. Here the sample spans tens of thousands of distinct CDR3 sequences, about 10% being singletons. The sequenced sample was whole blood, obtained in connection with sensitization to the hapten diphenylcyclopropenone (DPC). The receptors stem from a man in his forties or fifties with alopecia areata. Some clones in this sample may be carry-over from other donors' samples. CDR3s include the opening cysteine and the closing phenylalanine or tryptophan. A D gene is named only where the DNA matches it firmly. Size tells how often a clone was seen (once, few, many) or the class of an expanded clone, and some rows leave it out.

v_gene	j_gene	abundance	d_gene	CDR3nt	CDR3aa
TRBV20-1	TRBJ2-3	few	-	TGCAGTGCTACAGGGCGCTATAGCACAGATACGCAGTATTTT	CSATGRYSTDTQYF
TRBV15	TRBJ2-3	-	TRBD2	TGTGCCACCAGCAGAGTGGGACTAGGATCTTATACGCAGTATTTT	CATSRVGLGSYTQYF
TRBV29-1	TRBJ1-1	few	-	TGCAGCGTTGCCCTTTCACAGAGGAACACTGAAGCTTTCTTT	CSVALSQRNTEAFF
TRBV7-2	TRBJ1-5	few	TRBD1	TGTGCCAGCAGCCCAACCTGGACAGGGATCAGTCAGCCCCAGCATTTT	CASSPTWTGISQPQHF
TRBV28	TRBJ2-7	few	TRBD2	TGTGCCAGCAGTTCTATAGGGGCTAGCGGGAGCCGCTACGAGCAGTACTTC	CASSSIGASGSRYEQYF
TRBV25-1	TRBJ2-5	many	-	TGTGCCAGCAGTGAATTAGGCGTAAGCCAAGAGACCCAGTACTTC	CASSELGVSQETQYF
TRBV29-1	TRBJ1-4	-	-	TGCAGCGTTCCCCTGACGGAGCCGGGGGAAAAACTGTTTTTT	CSVPLTEPGEKLFF
TRBV7-8	TRBJ1-4	few	-	TGTGCCAGCAGCTTGCAGGGGTGGAGTGAAAAACTGTTTTTT	CASSLQGWSEKLFF
TRBV18	TRBJ1-5	-	TRBD1	TGTGCCAGCTCACCCGACAGGGGCGAGGGGGCCAATCAGCCCCAGCATTTT	CASSPDRGEGANQPQHF
TRBV7-2	TRBJ2-3	few	TRBD2	TGTGCCAGCAGCTCCCCCAGAGCGGGGAGAGGGAGCACAGATACGCAGTATTTT	CASSSPRAGRGSTDTQYF
TRBV3-1	TRBJ1-2	many	-	TGTGCCAGCAGCCAAGGCAGATATTATAACTATGGCTACACCTTC	CASSQGRYYNYGYTF
TRBV29-1	TRBJ1-1	many	-	TGCAGCGGGATAGGGGCTGAAGCTTTCTTT	CSGIGAEAFF